Sequencing of this T cell receptor (beta chain) was carried out in a study of T cell responses to AZD1222 COVID-19 vaccine. For this clone: What it binds is not known.

V was cut by 6 bases and J by 6 bases, with 9 bases left in between. This CDR3 comprises 12 residues. Notes on the study in general: White British ancestry dominated among donors, who included more females, and clonal diversity was possibly underestimated. Spike was spanned by vaccine-associated CD4 TCRs, with dominance at 160-218 and 743-854. Spike-specific TCR repertoires showed rising breadth and depth after two AZD1222 doses.

Measured with immunoSEQ multiplex PCR; TCRdb has only the in-frame clones, and not every one. Of 120,000 to 150,000 clones in the sample, approximately 88% were seen once. The material sequenced was peripheral blood, taken on day 0 of AZD1222 vaccination. This receptor was obtained from an adult in good health. The chain has TRBV12-3 or TRBV12-4 and TRBJ1-3, with D possibly TRBD1 on 5 matching bases. The CDR3, as DNA: TGTGCCAGCAGCAAAGGGGTAAACACCATATATTTT. Translation: CASSKGVNTIYF.